Detailed here is one T cell receptor beta chain. Deletions cut 8 bases from V and 2 bases from J, with 4 bases between. Per germline, CDR1 SGHTA and CDR2 FQGNSA. The CDR3 sequence is 11 residues long. The data originate from a study of blood T cell repertoires in COVID-19. Study details: Collection of acute and convalescent COVID-19 samples took place in the United States, Italy and Spain.

Using immunoSEQ multiplex PCR, the repertoire was profiled, and TCRdb retains in-frame clones only, with some absent. The sample records 200,000 to 250,000 clones, over 65% being singletons. The V gene is TRBV7-2, the J gene TRBJ2-1, with D unclear. Sequences were obtained from peripheral blood. The sequence was obtained from a woman between 70 and 85 years old with active or convalescent COVID-19. The CDR3 sequence: CASGPYNEQFF. The CDR3 DNA follows: TGTGCCAGCGGGCCCTACAATGAGCAGTTCTTC.